The clone carrying this T cell receptor beta chain showed up many times. A J-beta primer mix and a sample-barcoded 5' primer were used in a second PCR of about 7 to 12 cycles. TCRdb independently ran MiXCR on the 5' RACE reads; one entry per CDR3 protein. The repertoire holds 1.5 million to 2 million distinct CDR3 sequences, with 28% as singletons. The sample originates from a study of blood T cells in healthy people across ages. J gave up 2 bases and V 4 bases, and 10 bases lay outside the gene matches. This CDR3 has 16 amino acids. Looked up from germline, CDR1 is SGHRS and CDR2 is YFSETQ. The clonotype was recovered from a woman between 25 and 40 years old in good health. The J gene is TRBJ2-7, the V gene TRBV5-1, with TRBD1 matching over 9 bases. Sequenced input: blood. The CDR3 nucleotides read TGCGCCAGCAGCCCGGCGGGACAGGGCCGACCCTACGAGCAGTACTTC. This codes for CASSPAGQGRPYEQYF.